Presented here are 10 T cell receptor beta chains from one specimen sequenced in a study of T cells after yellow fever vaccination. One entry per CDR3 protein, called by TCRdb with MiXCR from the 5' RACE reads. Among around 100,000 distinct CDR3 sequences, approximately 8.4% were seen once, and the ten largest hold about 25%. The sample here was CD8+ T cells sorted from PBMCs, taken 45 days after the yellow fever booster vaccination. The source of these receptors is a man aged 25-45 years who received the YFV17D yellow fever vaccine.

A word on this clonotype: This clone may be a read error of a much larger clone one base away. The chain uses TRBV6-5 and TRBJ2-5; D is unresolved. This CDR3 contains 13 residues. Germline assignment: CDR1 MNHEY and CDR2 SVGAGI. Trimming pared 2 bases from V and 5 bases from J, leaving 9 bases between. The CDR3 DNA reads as TGTGCCAGCAGTTACGGCCCAGATGAGACCCAGTACTTC. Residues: CASSYGPDETQYF.

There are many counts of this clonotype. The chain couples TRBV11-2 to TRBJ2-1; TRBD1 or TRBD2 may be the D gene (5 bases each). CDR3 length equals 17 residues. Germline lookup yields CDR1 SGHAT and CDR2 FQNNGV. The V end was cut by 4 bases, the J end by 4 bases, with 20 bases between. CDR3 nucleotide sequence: TGTGCCAGCAGCTCACCGGGGCTGAAAACCGTTTACAATGAGCAGTTCTTC. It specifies CASSSPGLKTVYNEQFF.

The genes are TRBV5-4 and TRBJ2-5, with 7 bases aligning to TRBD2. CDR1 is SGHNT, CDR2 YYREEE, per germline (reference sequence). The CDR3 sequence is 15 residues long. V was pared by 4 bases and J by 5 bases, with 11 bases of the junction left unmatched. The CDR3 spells CASSTSGLGGETQYF. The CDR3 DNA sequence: TGTGCCAGCAGCACTTCCGGCTTGGGGGGGGAGACCCAGTACTTC. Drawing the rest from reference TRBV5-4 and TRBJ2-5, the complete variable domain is ETGVTQSPTHLIKTRGQQVTLRCSSQSGHNTVSWYQQALGQGPQFIFQYYREEENGRGNFPPRFSGLQFPNYSSELNVNALELDDSALYLCASSTSGLGGETQYFGPGTRLLVL.

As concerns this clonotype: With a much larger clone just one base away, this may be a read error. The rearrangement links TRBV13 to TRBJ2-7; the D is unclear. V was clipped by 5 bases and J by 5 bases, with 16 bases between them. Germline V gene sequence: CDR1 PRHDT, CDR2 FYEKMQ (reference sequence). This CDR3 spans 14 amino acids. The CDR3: CASSLSTTKNEQYF. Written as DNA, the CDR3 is TGTGCCAGCAGCCTCTCGACGACGAAGAACGAGCAGTACTTC.

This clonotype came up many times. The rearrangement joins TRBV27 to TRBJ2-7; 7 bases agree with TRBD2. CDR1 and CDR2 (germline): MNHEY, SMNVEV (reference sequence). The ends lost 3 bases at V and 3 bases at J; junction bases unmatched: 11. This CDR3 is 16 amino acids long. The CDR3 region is CASSFSQTSINYEQYF. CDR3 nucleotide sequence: TGTGCCAGCAGTTTCTCCCAGACTAGCATTAACTACGAGCAGTACTTC.

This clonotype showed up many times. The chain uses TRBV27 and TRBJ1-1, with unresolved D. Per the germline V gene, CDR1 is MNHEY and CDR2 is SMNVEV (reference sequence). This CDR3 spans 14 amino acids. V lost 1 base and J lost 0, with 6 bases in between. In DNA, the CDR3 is TGTGCCAGCAGTTTATACAGTCTGAACACTGAAGCTTTCTTT. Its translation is CASSLYSLNTEAFF.

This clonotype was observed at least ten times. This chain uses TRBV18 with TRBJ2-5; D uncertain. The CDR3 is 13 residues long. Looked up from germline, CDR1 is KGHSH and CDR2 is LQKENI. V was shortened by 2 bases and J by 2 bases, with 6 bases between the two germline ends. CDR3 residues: CASSPGGQETQYF. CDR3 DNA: TGTGCCAGCTCACCAGGCGGACAAGAGACCCAGTACTTC.

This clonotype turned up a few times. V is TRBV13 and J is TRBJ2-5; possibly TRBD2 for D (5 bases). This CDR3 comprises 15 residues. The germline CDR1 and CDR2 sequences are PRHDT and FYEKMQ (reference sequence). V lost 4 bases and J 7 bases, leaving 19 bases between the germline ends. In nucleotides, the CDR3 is TGTGCCAGCAGCTCCGGACTGAAGGTTCGGGGGACCCAGTACTTC. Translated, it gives CASSSGLKVRGTQYF.

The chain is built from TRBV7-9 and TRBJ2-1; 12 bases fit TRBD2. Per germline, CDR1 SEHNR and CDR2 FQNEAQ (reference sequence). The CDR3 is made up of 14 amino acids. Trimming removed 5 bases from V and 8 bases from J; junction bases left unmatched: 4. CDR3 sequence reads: CASSGLAGSYEQFF. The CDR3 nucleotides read TGTGCCAGCAGCGGACTAGCGGGATCATATGAGCAGTTCTTC. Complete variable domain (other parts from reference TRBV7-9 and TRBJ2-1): DTGVSQNPRHKITKRGQNVTFRCDPISEHNRLYWYRQTLGQGPEFLTYFQNEAQLEKSRLLSDRFSAERPKGSFSTLEIQRTEQGDSAMYLCASSGLAGSYEQFFGPGTRLTVL.

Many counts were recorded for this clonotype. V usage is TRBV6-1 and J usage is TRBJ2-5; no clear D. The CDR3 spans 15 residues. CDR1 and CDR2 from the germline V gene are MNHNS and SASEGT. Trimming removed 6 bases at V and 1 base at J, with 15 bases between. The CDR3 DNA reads TGTGCCAGCAGCCTTTCGTCGGGCCCCCAAGAGACCCAGTACTTC. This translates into CASSLSSGPQETQYF.